Listed here are 27 T cell receptor beta chains from one sample, sequenced in a study of OX40 agonist ivuxolimab in advanced cancers. Generated by immunoSEQ multiplex PCR, the TCRdb table keeps only in-frame clones and is missing some. The table lists about 59,000 clones, 85% of them singletons. The source was CD4+ or CD8+ T cells sorted from blood, collected in a trial of the OX40 agonist ivuxolimab. The receptors were sampled from an adult with an advanced solid tumor such as melanoma, head and neck, liver or kidney cancer.

CDR3 nucleotide sequence: TGTGCCTGGAGGAGCGGGACTAGCGGGTACTACGAGCAGTACTTC. Protein sequence: CAWRSGTSGYYEQYF. The J gene is TRBJ2-7, the V gene TRBV30; 12 bases agree with TRBD2. The CDR3 is 15 amino acids. CDR1 GTSNPN and CDR2 SVGIG come from the germline V gene (reference sequence). The V and J ends lost 3 bases and 3 bases, in that order; junction bases with no gene match: 6.

This clone appeared a few times. This rearrangement joins TRBV29-1 to TRBJ2-3; perhaps D is TRBD1 or TRBD2 (5 bases each). CDR3 length: 14 residues. V was trimmed by 8 bases and J by 4 bases, leaving 19 bases between them. The germline gives CDR1 SQVTM, CDR2 ANQGSEA. The CDR3, as DNA: TGCAGCCTCCTTAGGGGAGCCGGTGCAGATACGCAGTATTTT. This sequence encodes CSLLRGAGADTQYF.

The CDR3 protein is CASSIHPPGQGAYEQYF. CDR3 nucleotides: TGTGCCAGTAGTATCCACCCGCCGGGACAGGGGGCCTACGAGCAGTACTTC. This sequence joins TRBV19 and TRBJ2-7; 11 bases align to TRBD1. Per the germline V gene, CDR1 is LNHDA and CDR2 is SQIVND (reference sequence). With V trimmed by 3 bases and J by 2 bases, 9 bases remained unmatched. This CDR3 comprises 17 residues.

The chain combines TRBV19 with TRBJ2-5; 11 nucleotides agree with TRBD2. The CDR3 has 16 residues. V dropped 1 base and J dropped 2; count of bases not matched to a gene: 3. CDR1 and CDR2 (germline): LNHDA, SQIVND (reference sequence). CDR3 amino acids: CASSIVLAGGQETQYF. The CDR3, as DNA: TGTGCCAGTAGTATAGTCCTAGCGGGGGGACAAGAGACCCAGTACTTC.

This clone showed up just a few times. V usage is TRBV7-6 and J usage is TRBJ1-1; D gene uncertain. Trimming removed 2 bases at V and 3 bases at J, with 16 bases between. The germline gives CDR1 SGHVS, CDR2 FNYEAQ. The CDR3 length is 16 residues. The CDR3 loop is CASSLHQTLRDTEAFF. In DNA, the CDR3 is TGTGCCAGCAGCTTACATCAGACCCTGAGGGACACTGAAGCTTTCTTT.

The CDR3 bases are TGTGCCAGCAGTTTACGTGGCGGAAACACTGAAGCTTTCTTT. Translation: CASSLRGGNTEAFF. The V call is TRBV27, the J call TRBJ1-1; D gene uncertain. V lost 2 bases to trimming and J lost 2 bases, with 9 bases between them. Germline V CDR1 and CDR2: MNHEY, SMNVEV (reference sequence). CDR3 length equals 14 residues.

This clone was seen only a few times. This chain links TRBV12-1 with TRBJ1-2; the D segment call TRBD1 is taken from the table without a DNA check. TRBV12-1 is classified as a pseudogene. There are 12 residues in the CDR3. CDR3 nucleotide sequence: TGTGCCAGCAGGGGGCGTCCCTATGGCTACACCTTC. Translated: CASRGRPYGYTF.

This rearrangement joins TRBV19 to TRBJ1-2; D is undetermined. CDR1 is LNHDA, CDR2 SQIVND, per germline (reference sequence). The CDR3 runs 14 residues. V lost 5 bases and J 8 bases, leaving 18 bases between the germline ends. CDR3 protein: CASSPTSTAAGYTF. The CDR3 DNA reads TGTGCCAGTAGTCCAACGAGCACAGCGGCCGGCTACACCTTC.

This chain connects TRBV5-1 to TRBJ1-6; tentative D call: TRBD1 (5 bases). CDR1 and CDR2 from the germline V gene are SGHRS and YFSETQ. Trimming removed 5 bases from V and 9 bases from J, with 18 bases in between. CDR3 length: 15 amino acids. The DNA for the CDR3 is TGCGCCAGCAGTCACACCGGGACGGACACTTCACCCCTCCACTTT. Its protein product is CASSHTGTDTSPLHF.

The chain recombines TRBV27 with TRBJ2-5, with 10 bases lining up with TRBD2. The J call is uncertain, as TRBJ2-7 better fits the DNA end. The germline CDR1 and CDR2 sequences are MNHEY and SMNVEV (reference sequence). This CDR3 spans 15 amino acids. The CDR3 bases are TGTGCCAGCAGTCTTTACAGCGGGAGGGACCTCGAGCAGTACTTC. Protein sequence: CASSLYSGRDLEQYF.

The CDR3 loop is CASSLVGGGTEAFF. CDR3 sequence (DNA): TGTGCCAGCAGCTTAGTAGGGGGCGGCACTGAAGCTTTCTTT. The chain couples TRBV7-9 to TRBJ1-1; TRBD1 agrees at 7 bases. This CDR3 region has 14 residues. V shed 1 base and J 4 bases; nucleotides not matched to a gene: 3. CDR1 is SEHNR, CDR2 FQNEAQ, per germline (reference sequence).

This sequence joins TRBV11-2 and TRBJ2-3; D might be TRBD1 or TRBD2, each matching 5 bases. CDR1 is SGHAT and CDR2 is FQNNGV in the germline V gene. V was shortened by 5 bases and J by 8 bases, with 20 bases between the two germline ends. This CDR3 is 15 amino acids long. CDR3 DNA sequence: TGTGCCAGCAGCCCCTATATGGGACCCGTTGGTACGCAGTATTTT. Protein product: CASSPYMGPVGTQYF.

This clone appeared once. The V and J genes are TRBV11-2 and TRBJ2-1; TRBD1 is a possible D gene (8 bases). Germline loops: CDR1 SGHAT, CDR2 FQNNGV. The V end was cut by 3 bases, the J end by 7 bases, with 16 bases between. The CDR3 spans 15 residues. CDR3 DNA sequence: TGTGCCAGCAGCTTTACAGGGGGGGAAGGTAATGAGCAGTTCTTC. It is translated as CASSFTGGEGNEQFF.

The chain recombines TRBV28 with TRBJ2-2; 7 bases align to TRBD2. The CDR3 spans 15 residues. The J segment lost 0 bases and the V segment lost 5 bases, leaving 3 bases of the junction unmatched. From germline, CDR1 is MDHEN and CDR2 SYDVKM. CDR3 nucleotide sequence: TGTGCCAGCAGTGCTAGCGGCGCGAACACCGGGGAGCTGTTTTTT. Its translation is CASSASGANTGELFF.

This chain connects TRBV6-5 to TRBJ1-1, with a weak D call TRBD1 (5 bases). The germline CDR1 and CDR2 sequences are MNHEY and SVGAGI. The V end lost 0 bases, the J end lost 1 base, and 9 bases lay between the germline ends. This CDR3 contains 15 residues. The CDR3 region is CASSYSLTGNTEAFF. The CDR3 DNA reads as TGTGCCAGCAGTTACTCGTTAACAGGGAACACTGAAGCTTTCTTT.

The V call is TRBV29-1, the J call TRBJ2-7, with 13 bases identical to TRBD2. The CDR3 spans 16 residues. CDR1 SQVTM and CDR2 ANQGSEA come from the germline V gene. The V gene end was trimmed by 4 bases and the J gene end by 4 bases; junction bases not matched to a gene: 10. For the CDR3, the DNA is TGCAGCGTTGTAGTTTTTTGGACTAGCGGGAGTTACGAGCAGTACTTC. Protein: CSVVVFWTSGSYEQYF.

Worth noting for this clone: At one boundary the junction diverges from the germline segment, which might be a read error. This sequence joins TRBV2 and TRBJ1-3; TRBD1 matches at 7 bases. CDR3 length: 15 residues. Germline-derived CDR1 and CDR2 are SNHLY and FYNNEI. CDR3 loop: CASSEGQASGNTIYF. In DNA form, the CDR3 reads TGTGCCAGCAGCGAAGGACAGGCCTCTGGAAACACCATATATTTT.

The chain recombines TRBV2 with TRBJ2-1; TRBD2 agrees at 7 bases. This CDR3 has 14 amino acids. CDR1 and CDR2 (germline): SNHLY, FYNNEI. V gave up 8 bases and J gave up 4 bases; unmatched junction bases: 8. Here the CDR3 reads CASGRGGSYNEQFF. CDR3 DNA sequence: TGTGCCAGCGGGAGGGGCGGGTCGTACAATGAGCAGTTCTTC.

This clone was seen a single time. This chain uses TRBV20-1 with TRBJ2-7; D is perhaps TRBD1 (6 bases). The CDR3 has 11 amino acids. In germline, CDR1 is DFQATT, CDR2 SNEGSKA (reference sequence). The DNA for the CDR3 is TGCAGAGCTCACAGGGACGGCGAGCAGTACTTC. Its protein product is CRAHRDGEQYF.

The J gene is TRBJ1-4, the V gene TRBV5-1, with D possibly matching TRBD1 (6 bases). Per germline, CDR1 SGHRS and CDR2 YFSETQ. This CDR3 region has 14 residues. The V end lost 0 bases, the J end lost 6 bases, and 9 bases lay between the germline ends. The CDR3 DNA reads TGCGCCAGCAGCTTGGGTCAGGGGTATGAAAAACTGTTTTTT. Protein: CASSLGQGYEKLFF.

The chain recombines TRBV28 with TRBJ2-7; D is ambiguous. V lost 6 bases and J 4 bases, leaving 10 bases between the germline ends. The CDR3 is made up of 12 amino acids. The V gene's germline CDR1 is MDHEN and CDR2 SYDVKM. The CDR3 loop reads CASSRLSYEQYF. CDR3 sequence (DNA): TGTGCCAGCAGCAGGCTATCTTACGAGCAGTACTTC.

The V call is TRBV13, the J call TRBJ2-3; 7 bases line up with TRBD2. Germline lookup yields CDR1 PRHDT and CDR2 FYEKMQ (reference sequence). CDR3 length: 16 amino acids. V dropped 2 bases and J dropped 0; count of bases not matched to a gene: 5. The CDR3 sequence: CASSLFAGASTDTQYF. The CDR3 DNA is TGTGCCAGCAGCTTATTCGCGGGAGCTAGCACAGATACGCAGTATTTT.

The CDR3, as DNA: TGTGCCAGCAGAGGACAACCGTCTGGGGCCAACGTCCTGACTTTC. This codes for CASRGQPSGANVLTF. V gene TRBV6-1 combines with J gene TRBJ2-6; TRBD1 is a possible D gene (5 bases). The CDR3 totals 15 residues. Germline-derived CDR1 and CDR2 are MNHNS and SASEGT. V was shortened by 6 bases and J by 1 base, with 10 bases between the two germline ends.

The chain employs TRBV5-4 and TRBJ2-1; D is ambiguous. The CDR3 covers 14 residues. The ends were cut back, 4 bases at V and 0 bases at J, with 8 bases in the middle. CDR1 is SGHNT, CDR2 YYREEE, per germline (reference sequence). DNA for the CDR3: TGTGCCAGCAGCCGGTCGAGCTCCTACAATGAGCAGTTCTTC. Protein sequence: CASSRSSSYNEQFF.

The CDR3 spells CASSQVGLRAGNTIYF. The CDR3 DNA is TGCGCCAGCAGCCAAGTTGGCCTTCGGGCTGGAAACACCATATATTTT. The chain links TRBV4-1 to TRBJ1-3; the D is unclear. The CDR3 has 16 amino acids. In germline, CDR1 is MGHRA, CDR2 YSYEKL. V lost 1 base, J lost 2 bases, and 12 bases lay in between.

The chain's CDR3 is CASSTGTGDLEQFF. CDR3 nucleotides: TGTGCCAGCAGTACCGGGACAGGGGATCTTGAGCAGTTCTTC. The chain couples TRBV6-1 to TRBJ2-1; 10 positions match TRBD1. Germline lookup yields CDR1 MNHNS and CDR2 SASEGT. This CDR3 has 14 residues. Trimming at V came to 5 bases and at J to 9 bases, leaving 7 bases not matched to a gene.

V gene TRBV4-1 combines with J gene TRBJ1-1; possibly TRBD1 for D (5 bases). Trimming removed 1 base at V and 5 bases at J, with 8 bases between. Germline loops: CDR1 MGHRA, CDR2 YSYEKL. CDR3 size: 13 residues. CDR3 sequence: CASSQGRGTEAFF. CDR3 in DNA: TGCGCCAGCAGCCAAGGGCGGGGGACTGAAGCTTTCTTT.